A single sample gave rise to the 4 T cell receptor beta chains below, sequenced in a study of blood T cell repertoires in COVID-19. The repertoire was sequenced with immunoSEQ multiplex PCR; TCRdb's copy has only in-frame clones and lacks some. Among more than 100,000 clones listed, approximately 84% were seen once. The specimen was peripheral blood. The receptors shown here come from a human donor in a cohort sampled during active or convalescent COVID-19.

The DNA for the CDR3 is TGTGCCAGCAGCCGCCGGGGAACGTTAACAACTAATGAAAAACTGTTTTTT. Protein sequence: CASSRRGTLTTNEKLFF. The chain recombines TRBV7-8 with TRBJ1-4; D unresolved. Germline loops: CDR1 SGHVS, CDR2 FQNEAQ. This CDR3 comprises 17 residues. Between the trimmed V and J ends, which lost 5 bases and 0 bases, there was a span of 16 bases.

The chain couples TRBV13 to TRBJ2-5, with D unclear. Germline CDR1 PRHDT, CDR2 FYEKMQ (reference sequence). Trimming pared 1 base from V and 2 bases from J, leaving 8 bases between. The CDR3 loop spans 14 amino acids. The CDR3 loop is CASSLAGTQETQYF. The CDR3 DNA reads TGTGCCAGCAGCTTAGCGGGTACACAAGAGACCCAGTACTTC.

The V call is TRBV5-1, the J call TRBJ2-7, with 11 nucleotides matching TRBD2. Germline V gene lookup returns CDR1 SGHRS and CDR2 YFSETQ. The CDR3 runs to 14 residues. V was pared by 0 bases and J by 7 bases, with 3 bases of the junction left unmatched. CDR3 protein: CASSLGLAGGEQYF. The CDR3 coding sequence is TGCGCCAGCAGCTTGGGCCTAGCGGGGGGAGAGCAGTACTTC. Full variable domain (outside the CDR3, taken from reference TRBV5-1 and TRBJ2-7): KAGVTQTPRYLIKTRGQQVTLSCSPISGHRSVSWYQQTPGQGLQFLFEYFSETQRNKGNFPGRFSGRQFSNSRSEMNVSTLELGDSALYLCASSLGLAGGEQYFGPGTRLTVT.

V gene TRBV28 combines with J gene TRBJ1-1; no definite D call. This CDR3 is built from 12 residues. From germline, CDR1 is MDHEN and CDR2 SYDVKM. V lost 8 bases, J lost 3 bases, and 10 bases lay in between. The CDR3 here is CASGVGYTEAFF. In nucleotides, the CDR3 is TGTGCCAGCGGAGTAGGTTACACTGAAGCTTTCTTT.